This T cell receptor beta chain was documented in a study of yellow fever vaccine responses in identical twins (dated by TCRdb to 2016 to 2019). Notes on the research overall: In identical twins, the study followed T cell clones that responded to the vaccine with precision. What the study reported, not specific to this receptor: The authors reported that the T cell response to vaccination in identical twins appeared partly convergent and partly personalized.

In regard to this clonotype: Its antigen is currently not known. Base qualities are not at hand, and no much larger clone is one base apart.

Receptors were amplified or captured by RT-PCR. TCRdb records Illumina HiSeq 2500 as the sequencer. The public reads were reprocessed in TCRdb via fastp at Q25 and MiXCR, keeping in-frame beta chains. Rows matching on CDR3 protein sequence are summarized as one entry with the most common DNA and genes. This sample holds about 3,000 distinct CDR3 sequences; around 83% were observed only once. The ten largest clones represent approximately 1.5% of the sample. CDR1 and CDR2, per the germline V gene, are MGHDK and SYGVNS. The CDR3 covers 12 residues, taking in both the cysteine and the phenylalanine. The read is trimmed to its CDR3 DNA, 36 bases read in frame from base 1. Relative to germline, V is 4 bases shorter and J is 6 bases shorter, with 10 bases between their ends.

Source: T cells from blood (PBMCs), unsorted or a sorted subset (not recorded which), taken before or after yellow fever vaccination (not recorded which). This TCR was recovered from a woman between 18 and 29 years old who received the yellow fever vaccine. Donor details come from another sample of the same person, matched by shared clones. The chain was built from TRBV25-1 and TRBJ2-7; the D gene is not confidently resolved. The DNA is TGTGCCAGCAGTGCCAGGTTCTTCGAGCAGTACTTC. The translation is CASSARFFEQYF.